The 8 T cell receptor beta chains presented below share a single source sample, sequenced in a study of blood T cell repertoires in COVID-19. Profiling relied on immunoSEQ multiplex PCR, and the TCRdb table lists in-frame clones only, not all of them. Of under 70,000 clones detected, around 77% appear once; the ten largest clones hold over 7.5%. The material sequenced was peripheral blood. Receptor source: a human donor in a cohort sampled during active COVID-19.

The rearrangement joins TRBV24-1 to TRBJ2-3; the D is unclear. The CDR3 spans 14 residues. V was trimmed by 3 bases and J by 7 bases, leaving 13 bases between them. Germline CDR1 KGHDR, CDR2 SFDVKD. The CDR3 region has the DNA TGTGCCACCAGTGATCCCCCGCGGATCCATACGCAGTATTTT. As protein: CATSDPPRIHTQYF.

This clone showed up just once. CDR3 protein: CASSLEAPLGQYF. CDR3 bases: TGTGCCAGCAGCTTGGAGGCCCCTCTAGGGCAGTACTTC. The rearrangement joins TRBV5-5 to TRBJ2-7; D gene ambiguous. CDR3 length: 13 amino acids. The V gene lost 0 bases and the J gene lost 9 bases, with 13 bases spanning the gap. The germline CDR1 and CDR2 sequences are SGHKS and YYEKEE (reference sequence).

V and J are TRBV5-5 and TRBJ2-5, with a weak D call TRBD2 (5 bases). Germline values: CDR1 SGHKS, CDR2 YYEKEE (reference sequence). The germline V and J ends were trimmed by 3 bases and 3 bases, with 12 bases remaining between them. This CDR3 has 14 residues. The CDR3 DNA sequence: TGTGCCAGCAGCTGGAGGACGGTTGAAGAGACCCAGTACTTC. The encoded protein is CASSWRTVEETQYF.

The chain links TRBV7-9 to TRBJ2-7; no clear D. This CDR3 has 12 amino acids. Between the trimmed V and J ends, which lost 5 bases and 3 bases, there was a span of 8 bases. Germline V CDR1 and CDR2: SEHNR, FQNEAQ (reference sequence). In DNA form, the CDR3 reads TGTGCCAGCAGCGGGCAGGACTACGAGCAGTACTTC. It translates to CASSGQDYEQYF.

The chain uses TRBV27 and TRBJ2-5, with 7 bases aligning to TRBD2. V was clipped by 6 bases and J by 3 bases; unmatched bases: 4. The CDR3 has 13 amino acids. The germline CDR1 and CDR2 sequences are MNHEY and SMNVEV (reference sequence). In nucleotides, the CDR3 is TGTGCCAGCAGCTTCGGACTAGAAGAGACCCAGTACTTC. It translates to CASSFGLEETQYF.

The rearrangement joins TRBV5-6 to TRBJ1-4; TRBD1 aligns across 9 bases. V was clipped by 4 bases and J by 1 base; unmatched bases: 8. The CDR3 runs to 17 residues. CDR1 SGHDT and CDR2 YYEEEE come from the germline V gene. CDR3 sequence (DNA): TGTGCCAGCAGCCTCGGACAGGGGACAGGAACTAATGAAAAACTGTTTTTT. Its protein is CASSLGQGTGTNEKLFF.

The chain couples TRBV7-2 to TRBJ2-6, with 7 nucleotides matching TRBD2. CDR3 length equals 15 residues. Germline loops: CDR1 SGHTA, CDR2 FQGNSA. J lost 2 bases, V lost 5 bases, and 3 bases had no gene match. CDR3 loop: CASSPGTTGANVLTF. In nucleotides, the CDR3 is TGTGCCAGCAGCCCCGGGACTACTGGGGCCAACGTCCTGACTTTC.

Here the CDR3 reads CASSQVVRAGGPGEQFF. The CDR3 DNA follows: TGCGCCAGCAGCCAAGTGGTCCGAGCGGGAGGGCCGGGTGAGCAGTTCTTC. The chain combines TRBV4-1 with TRBJ2-1, with 10 nucleotides matching TRBD2. V shed 1 base, J shed 9 bases, and the junction held 12 bases outside the gene matches. From germline, CDR1 is MGHRA and CDR2 YSYEKL. The CDR3 contains 17 residues.